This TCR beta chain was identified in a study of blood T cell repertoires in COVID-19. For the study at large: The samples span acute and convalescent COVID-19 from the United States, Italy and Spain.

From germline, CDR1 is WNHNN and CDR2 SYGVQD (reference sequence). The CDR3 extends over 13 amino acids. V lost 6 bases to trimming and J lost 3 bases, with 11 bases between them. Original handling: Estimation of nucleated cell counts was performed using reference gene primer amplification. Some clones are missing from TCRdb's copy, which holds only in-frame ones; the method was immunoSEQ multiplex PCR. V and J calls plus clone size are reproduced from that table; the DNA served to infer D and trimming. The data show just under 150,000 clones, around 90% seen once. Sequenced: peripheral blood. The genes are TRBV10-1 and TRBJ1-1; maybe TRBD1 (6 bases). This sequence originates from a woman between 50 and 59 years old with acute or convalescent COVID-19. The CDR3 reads CASSRGSDTEAFF. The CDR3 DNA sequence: TGCGCCAGCAGCAGGGGCTCGGACACTGAAGCTTTCTTT.